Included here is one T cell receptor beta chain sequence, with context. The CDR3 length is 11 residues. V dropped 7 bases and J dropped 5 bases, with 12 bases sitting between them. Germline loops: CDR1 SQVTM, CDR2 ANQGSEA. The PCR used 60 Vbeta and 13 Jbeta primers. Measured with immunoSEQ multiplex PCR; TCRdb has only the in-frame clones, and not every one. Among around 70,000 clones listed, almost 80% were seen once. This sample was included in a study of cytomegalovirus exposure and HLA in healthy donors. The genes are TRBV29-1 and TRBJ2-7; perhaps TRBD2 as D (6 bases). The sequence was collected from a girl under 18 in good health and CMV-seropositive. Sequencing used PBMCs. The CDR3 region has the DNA TGCAGCGCCGCGGCTAGCGACGAGCAGTACTTC. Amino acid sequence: CSAAASDEQYF.